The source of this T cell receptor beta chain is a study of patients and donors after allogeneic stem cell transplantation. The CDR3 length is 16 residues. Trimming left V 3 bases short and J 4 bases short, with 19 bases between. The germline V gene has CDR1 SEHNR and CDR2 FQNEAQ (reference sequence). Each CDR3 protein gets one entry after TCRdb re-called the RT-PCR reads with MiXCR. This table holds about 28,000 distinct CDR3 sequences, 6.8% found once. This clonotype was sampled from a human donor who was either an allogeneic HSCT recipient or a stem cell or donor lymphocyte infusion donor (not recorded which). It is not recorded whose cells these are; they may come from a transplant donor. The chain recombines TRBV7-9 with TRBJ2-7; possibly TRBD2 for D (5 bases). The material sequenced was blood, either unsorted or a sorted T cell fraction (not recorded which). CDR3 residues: CASSFRSSGETYEQYF. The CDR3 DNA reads TGTGCCAGCAGCTTTAGGTCGAGCGGAGAGACATACGAGCAGTACTTC.